This entry is about one T cell receptor (beta chain). Its antigen is still unknown. No base-level quality is on record; no much larger clone is a single base apart. Looking up the germline V gene yields CDR1 ENHRY and CDR2 SYGVKD. V gives up 5 bases and J gives up 1 base, and the segment between their germline ends measures 9 bases. Inclusive of the bounding cysteine and phenylalanine, the CDR3 is 14 residues long. The CDR3 DNA has 42 bases and is translated from base 1. The sample belongs to a study of T cell changes during pregnancy in multiple sclerosis (dated by TCRdb to the late 2010s). Regarding the research as a whole: The study examined how the T cell repertoire changed over the course of pregnancy in women with multiple sclerosis.

Library construction relied on the immunoSEQ multiplex PCR assay. The table was pulled from immuneACCESS by TCRdb, which kept in-frame rearrangements only. Such tables lose some clones; where checked, under half of the loss comes from unresolved V genes, and the rest has no known cause. Present in this sample are around 70,000 clones, 91% of which were seen just once. The top ten constitute 0.86% of the sample. Sequencing was performed on peripheral blood, taken in the second trimester of pregnancy. The V and J genes are TRBV10-3 and TRBJ2-4; the best D guess is TRBD1, with 6 bases matching. The sequence was collected from a female donor with multiple sclerosis, enrolled in a pregnancy study. In nucleotides, the sequence is TGTGCCATCAGTTCAGGGGTCGCCAAAAACATTCAGTACTTC. Its product reads: CAISSGVAKNIQYF.